This record concerns one TCR beta chain sequence. CDR1 is LNHNV, CDR2 YYDKDF, per germline (reference sequence). The CDR3 totals 14 residues. V shed 1 base and J shed 3 bases, with 7 bases lying between them. The data derive from a study of T cell responses to AZD1222 COVID-19 vaccine. Method: immunoSEQ multiplex PCR; TCRdb's copy keeps in-frame clones and lacks some. The sample holds some 170,000 clones; around nine tenths are singletons and the top ten take around 2.6%. The clonotype was recovered from an adult in good health. The genes are TRBV15 and TRBJ1-5; D gene ambiguous. The starting material was peripheral blood, obtained on day 0 of AZD1222 vaccination. The CDR3 nucleotides read TGTGCCACCAGCAGAGGGCAGGACAATCAGCCCCAGCATTTT. Protein: CATSRGQDNQPQHF.